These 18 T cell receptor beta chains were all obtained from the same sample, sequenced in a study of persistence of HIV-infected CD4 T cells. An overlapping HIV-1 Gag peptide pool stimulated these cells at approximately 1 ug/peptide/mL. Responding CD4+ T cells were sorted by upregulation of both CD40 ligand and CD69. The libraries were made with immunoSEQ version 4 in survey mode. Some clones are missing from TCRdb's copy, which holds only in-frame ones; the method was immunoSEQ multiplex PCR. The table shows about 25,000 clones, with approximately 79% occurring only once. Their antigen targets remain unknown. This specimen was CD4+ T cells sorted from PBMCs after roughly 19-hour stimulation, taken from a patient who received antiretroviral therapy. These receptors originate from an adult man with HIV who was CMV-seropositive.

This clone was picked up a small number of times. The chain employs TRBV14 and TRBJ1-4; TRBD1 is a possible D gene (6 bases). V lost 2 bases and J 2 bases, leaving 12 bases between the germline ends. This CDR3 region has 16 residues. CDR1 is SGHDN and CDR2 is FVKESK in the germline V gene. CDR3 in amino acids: CASSQPTGSTNEKLFF. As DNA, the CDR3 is TGTGCCAGCAGCCAACCCACAGGGTCCACTAATGAAAAACTGTTTTTT.

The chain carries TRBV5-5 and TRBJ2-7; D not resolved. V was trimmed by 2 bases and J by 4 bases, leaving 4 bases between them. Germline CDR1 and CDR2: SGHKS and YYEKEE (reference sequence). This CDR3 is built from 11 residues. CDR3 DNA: TGTGCCAGCAGCTTTTCGTACGAGCAGTACTTC. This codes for CASSFSYEQYF.

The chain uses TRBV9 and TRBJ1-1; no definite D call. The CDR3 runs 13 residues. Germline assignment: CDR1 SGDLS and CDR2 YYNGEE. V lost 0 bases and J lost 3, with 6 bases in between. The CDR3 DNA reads TGTGCCAGCAGCGTAGCCCAGGACACTGAAGCTTTCTTT. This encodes CASSVAQDTEAFF.

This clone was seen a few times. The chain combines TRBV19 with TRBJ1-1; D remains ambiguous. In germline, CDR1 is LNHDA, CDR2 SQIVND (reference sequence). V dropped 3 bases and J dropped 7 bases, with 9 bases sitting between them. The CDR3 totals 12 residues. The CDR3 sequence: CASSMVGYEAFF. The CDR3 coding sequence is TGTGCCAGTAGTATGGTGGGGTATGAAGCTTTCTTT.

The CDR3 region has the DNA TGTGCCAGCAGTACCCCTAGCGGGGGTTCCTACGAGCAGTACTTC. Its protein product is CASSTPSGGSYEQYF. The chain uses TRBV28 and TRBJ2-7, with 10 bases lining up with TRBD2. CDR3 size: 15 residues. V gave up 5 bases and J gave up 1 base; unmatched junction bases: 5. The germline V gene has CDR1 MDHEN and CDR2 SYDVKM.

CDR3 sequence: CASSLGGVGADTQYF. CDR3 sequence (DNA): TGTGCCAGCAGCTTGGGTGGGGTTGGCGCAGATACGCAGTATTTT. This chain connects TRBV5-5 to TRBJ2-3; D uncertain. The CDR3 extends over 15 amino acids. Germline V gives CDR1 SGHKS, CDR2 YYEKEE (reference sequence). Trimming removed 0 bases from V and 4 bases from J, with 12 bases in between.

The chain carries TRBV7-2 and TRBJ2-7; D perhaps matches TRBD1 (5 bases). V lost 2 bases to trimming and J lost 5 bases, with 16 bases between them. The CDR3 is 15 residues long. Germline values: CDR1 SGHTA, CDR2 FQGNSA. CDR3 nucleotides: TGTGCCAGCAGCTTAACGTTCGGGCAGGGTAACGAGCAGTACTTC. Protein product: CASSLTFGQGNEQYF.

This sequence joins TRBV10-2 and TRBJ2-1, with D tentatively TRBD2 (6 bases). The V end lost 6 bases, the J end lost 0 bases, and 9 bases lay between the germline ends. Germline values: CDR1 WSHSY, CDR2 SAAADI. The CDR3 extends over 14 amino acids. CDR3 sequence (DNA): TGCGCCAGCAGAATGACTAGCTCCTACAATGAGCAGTTCTTC. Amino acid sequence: CASRMTSSYNEQFF.

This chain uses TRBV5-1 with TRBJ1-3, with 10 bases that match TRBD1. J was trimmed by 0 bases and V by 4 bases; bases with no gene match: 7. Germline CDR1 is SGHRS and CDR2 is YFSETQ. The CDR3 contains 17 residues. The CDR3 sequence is CASSGQTGGISGNTIYF. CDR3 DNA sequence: TGCGCCAGCAGCGGACAGACAGGGGGCATCTCTGGAAACACCATATATTTT.

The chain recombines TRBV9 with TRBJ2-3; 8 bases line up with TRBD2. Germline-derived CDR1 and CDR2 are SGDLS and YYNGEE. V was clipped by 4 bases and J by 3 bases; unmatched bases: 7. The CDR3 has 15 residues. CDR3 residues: CASSPRGAATDTQYF. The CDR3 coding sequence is TGTGCCAGCAGCCCGCGGGGGGCGGCGACAGATACGCAGTATTTT.

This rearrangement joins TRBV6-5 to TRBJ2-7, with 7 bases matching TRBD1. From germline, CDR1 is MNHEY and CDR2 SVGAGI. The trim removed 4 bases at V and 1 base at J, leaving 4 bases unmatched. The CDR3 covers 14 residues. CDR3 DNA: TGTGCCAGCAGTTTCTCACAGGGGTCCTACGAGCAGTACTTC. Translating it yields CASSFSQGSYEQYF.

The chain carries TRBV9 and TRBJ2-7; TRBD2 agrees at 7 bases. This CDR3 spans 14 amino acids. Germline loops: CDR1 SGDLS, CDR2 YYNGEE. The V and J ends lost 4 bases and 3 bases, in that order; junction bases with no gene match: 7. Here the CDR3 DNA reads TGTGCCAGCAGCAACCGGGACTATATCTACGAGCAGTACTTC. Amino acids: CASSNRDYIYEQYF. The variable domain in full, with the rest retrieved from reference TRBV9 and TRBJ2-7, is DSGVTQTPKHLITATGQRVTLRCSPRSGDLSVYWYQQSLDQGLQFLIQYYNGEERAKGNILERFSAQQFPDLHSELNLSSLELGDSALYFCASSNRDYIYEQYFGPGTRLTVT.

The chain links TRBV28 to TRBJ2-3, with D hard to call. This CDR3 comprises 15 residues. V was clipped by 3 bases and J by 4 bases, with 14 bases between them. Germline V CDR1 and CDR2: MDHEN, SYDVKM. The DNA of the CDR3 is TGTGCCAGCAGTTTGATTAGCCGTCTCGCAGATACGCAGTATTTT. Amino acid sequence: CASSLISRLADTQYF.

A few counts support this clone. DNA of the CDR3: TGCGCCAGCAGTTCTAGCGGGGGACTGGGCGAGCAGTACTTC. Translating it yields CASSSSGGLGEQYF. This rearrangement joins TRBV10-1 to TRBJ2-7, with 10 bases matching TRBD2. Germline V gene data show CDR1 as WNHNN and CDR2 as SYGVQD (reference sequence). V dropped 5 bases and J dropped 6; count of bases not matched to a gene: 7. The CDR3 contains 14 residues.

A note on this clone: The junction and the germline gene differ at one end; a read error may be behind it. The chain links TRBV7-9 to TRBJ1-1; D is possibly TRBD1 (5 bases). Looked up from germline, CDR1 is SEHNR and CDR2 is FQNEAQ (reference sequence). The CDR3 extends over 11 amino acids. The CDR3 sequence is CASSPKTDLVF. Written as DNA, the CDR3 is TGTGCCAGCAGCCCCAAGACAGATCTCGTCTTT.

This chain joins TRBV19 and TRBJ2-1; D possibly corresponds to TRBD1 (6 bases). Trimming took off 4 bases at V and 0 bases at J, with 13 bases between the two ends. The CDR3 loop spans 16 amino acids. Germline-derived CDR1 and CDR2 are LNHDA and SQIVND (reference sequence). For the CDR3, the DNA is TGTGCCAGTAGTAATACCGGGACAAACTCCTACAATGAGCAGTTCTTC. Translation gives CASSNTGTNSYNEQFF. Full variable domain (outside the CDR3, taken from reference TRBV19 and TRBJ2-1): DGGITQSPKYLFRKEGQNVTLSCEQNLNHDAMYWYRQDPGQGLRLIYYSQIVNDFQKGDIAEGYSVSREKKESFPLTVTSAQKNPTAFYLCASSNTGTNSYNEQFFGPGTRLTVL.

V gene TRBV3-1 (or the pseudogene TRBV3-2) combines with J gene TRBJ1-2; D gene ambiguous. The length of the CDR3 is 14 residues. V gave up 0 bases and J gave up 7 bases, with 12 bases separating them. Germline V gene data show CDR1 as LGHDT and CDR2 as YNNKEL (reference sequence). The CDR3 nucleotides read TGTGCCAGCAGCCAAGATAACCTACGTGGTGGCTACACCTTC. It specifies CASSQDNLRGGYTF.

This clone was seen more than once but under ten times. The CDR3 bases are TGTGCCAGCAGCAAAGCGCTTCGTACACCGAAAGTGGGAAGAACTGGGGCCAACGTCCTGACTTTC. Translation: CASSKALRTPKVGRTGANVLTF. This chain connects TRBV21-1 to TRBJ2-6. TRBV21-1 is noted as a pseudogene. The CDR3 is 22 amino acids.